Presented here are 2 T cell receptor beta chains from one specimen sequenced in a study of T cell responses to AZD1222 COVID-19 vaccine. TCRdb keeps only in-frame clones here, not all; method: immunoSEQ multiplex PCR. The sample records fewer than 30,000 clones, roughly 92% being singletons. The material was peripheral blood, obtained on day 0 of AZD1222 vaccination. All receptors derive from an adult in good health.

The chain uses TRBV11-2 and TRBJ1-2; D unclear. The V gene lost 3 bases and the J gene lost 2 bases, with 10 bases spanning the gap. The CDR3 length is 14 residues. Germline V lookup: CDR1 SGHAT, CDR2 FQNNGV. CDR3: CASSFEGPNYGYTF. CDR3 nucleotide sequence: TGTGCCAGCAGCTTCGAGGGCCCAAACTATGGCTACACCTTC. Together with reference TRBV11-2 and TRBJ1-2, the CDR3 gives the full variable domain: EAGVAQSPRYKIIEKRQSVAFWCNPISGHATLYWYQQILGQGPKLLIQFQNNGVVDDSQLPKDRFSAERLKGVDSTLKIQPAKLEDSAVYLCASSFEGPNYGYTFGSGTRLTVV.

The CDR3 coding sequence is TGTGCCAGCTCGCAGAACCGGGGACAGGCGGATACGCAGTATTTT. Translation gives CASSQNRGQADTQYF. The J gene is TRBJ2-3, the V gene TRBV18; 8 nucleotides match TRBD1. Germline V lookup: CDR1 KGHSH, CDR2 LQKENI. J was trimmed by 6 bases and V by 6 bases; bases with no gene match: 11. The CDR3 sequence is 15 residues long.